This T cell receptor beta chain was recorded in a study of T cells in Graves' hyperthyroidism and ophthalmopathy. General observations from the study: Ophthalmopathy, as predicted by the model, came a median around 7 months after the prediction.

Researchers defined stable Graves' hyperthyroidism as no ophthalmopathy progression within 18 months. As regards this clonotype: Its antigen remains unknown.

There were TCR beta CDR3 regions amplified from RNA transcripts. A first-round RT-PCR of the TCR CDR3 used the HTBI primer set. MiXCR, applied by TCRdb to the multiplex PCR reads, yields one record per CDR3 protein. Of under 650,000 distinct CDR3 sequences listed, 15% to 20% are singletons. The sequenced sample consisted of blood. This receptor was taken from a woman younger than 45 with Graves' hyperthyroidism.

CDR3 coding DNA: TGTGCCAGCAGTACAACTGTCTTTACGAATGAAAAACTGTTTTTT. Translation gives CASSTTVFTNEKLFF. J is TRBJ1-4 and V is TRBV28; D remains ambiguous. Germline V lookup: CDR1 MDHEN, CDR2 SYDVKM. The CDR3 runs 15 residues. V was trimmed by 5 bases and J by 5 bases, leaving 15 bases between them.